Below are 5 T cell receptor beta chains sequenced from a single sample in a study of Graves' ophthalmopathy and Graves' hyperthyroidism. Transcripts of RNA were the source for amplifying TCR beta CDR3 regions. In the first round, RT-PCR was carried out with HTBI primers, and a multiplex PCR formed the second round. TCRdb re-called the multiplex PCR reads with MiXCR, one entry per CDR3 protein. The sample shows about 740,000 distinct CDR3 sequences, roughly two fifths of them seen only once. The sequencing input was peripheral blood. The source is an adult man with Graves' ophthalmopathy.

The sample holds many counts of this clonotype. The rearrangement uses TRBV25-1 and TRBJ1-3; 9 bases fit TRBD1. The CDR3 runs to 14 residues. V was clipped by 6 bases and J by 4 bases; unmatched bases: 4. Germline-derived CDR1 and CDR2 are MGHDK and SYGVNS. CDR3 region: CASRQGADGNTIYF. The CDR3 DNA sequence: TGTGCCAGCAGACAGGGGGCAGACGGAAACACCATATATTTT. The entire variable domain, with the rest obtained from reference TRBV25-1 and TRBJ1-3, is as follows: EADIYQTPRYLVIGTGKKITLECSQTMGHDKMYWYQQDPGMELHLIHYSYGVNSTEKGDLSSESTVSRIRTEHFPLTLESARPSHTSQYLCASRQGADGNTIYFGEGSWLTVV.

As regards this clonotype: This clone may be a read error of a much larger clone one base away. V and J are TRBV10-3 and TRBJ1-2; no clear D. Per the germline V gene, CDR1 is ENHRY and CDR2 is SYGVKD. The CDR3 contains 10 residues. CDR3 sequence: CAISEYGQAF. CDR3 DNA: TGTGCCATCAGTGAATACGGTCAAGCCTTC.

As to this clonotype: Germline is not matched at one junction end, which may reflect a read error. V usage is TRBV10-3 and J usage is TRBJ1-3; 7 bases align to TRBD1. Germline V CDR1 and CDR2: ENHRY, SYGVKD. The CDR3 consists of 17 residues. CDR3 amino acids: CASSYSPDRAAGNTIYF. Written as DNA, the CDR3 is TGTGCCAGCAGTTACTCGCCCGACAGGGCAGCTGGAAACACCATATATTTT.

About this clonotype itself: A much larger clone sits a single nucleotide away, making a read error possible. This chain connects TRBV25-1 to TRBJ2-7, with D perhaps assigned TRBD1 or TRBD2 (5 bases each). Germline CDR1 MGHDK, CDR2 SYGVNS. There are 14 residues in the CDR3. Trimming left V 6 bases short and J 3 bases short, with 15 bases between. The CDR3 is CASSPRDGNYEQYF. CDR3 coding DNA: TGTGCCAGCAGCCCCCGGGACGGGAACTACGAGCAGTACTTC.

This chain links TRBV19 with TRBJ1-5; D gene unclear. CDR3 size: 11 residues. With 3 bases removed from V and 11 bases from J, the gap between germline ends came to 8 bases. Germline V gives CDR1 LNHDA, CDR2 SQIVND (reference sequence). The CDR3 nucleotides are TGTGCCAGTAGTATGATGGAGACCCAGCATTTT. Protein sequence: CASSMMETQHF. The full variable domain, rest sourced from reference TRBV19 and TRBJ1-5, is DGGITQSPKYLFRKEGQNVTLSCEQNLNHDAMYWYRQDPGQGLRLIYYSQIVNDFQKGDIAEGYSVSREKKESFPLTVTSAQKNPTAFYLCASSMMETQHFGDGTRLSIL.